The 21 T cell receptor beta chains in this list originate from one sample, sequenced in a study of blood T cells in healthy people across ages. A second PCR of 7 to 11 cycles used a sample-barcoded 5' primer and a J-beta primer mix. MiXCR, run by TCRdb on the 5' RACE reads, gives a single entry per CDR3 protein. Of more than 600,000 distinct CDR3 sequences in the sample, approximately 25% were seen once. These data were also reused for a study on T cells of mothers and their children.

What was sequenced was blood. These receptors originate from a boy aged 10-17 years in good health.

A few counts support this clonotype. One end of the junction is discordant with germline, which a read error may explain. The V call is TRBV7-9, the J call TRBJ2-6; tentative D call: TRBD1 (6 bases). Germline V gives CDR1 SEHNR, CDR2 FQNEAQ (reference sequence). This CDR3 has 15 amino acids. The CDR3 spells CASSSTGTGANALTF. CDR3 nucleotide sequence: TGTGCCAGCAGCTCTACAGGGACCGGGGCCAACGCCCTGACTTTC.

The chain joins TRBV18 to TRBJ2-7; no reliable D call. The length of the CDR3 is 14 residues. V gave up 5 bases and J gave up 1 base, with 12 bases separating them. The germline CDR1 and CDR2 sequences are KGHSH and LQKENI. CDR3 in DNA: TGTGCCAGCTCAGCGGAGTTCCTTTCCTACGAGCAGTACTTC. This codes for CASSAEFLSYEQYF.

The rearrangement joins TRBV7-2 to TRBJ2-7; no definite D call. The CDR3 contains 13 residues. Trimming left V 0 bases short and J 3 bases short, with 6 bases between. The germline CDR1 and CDR2 sequences are SGHTA and FQGNSA. CDR3 region: CASSLAPFYEQYF. DNA of the CDR3: TGTGCCAGCAGCTTAGCCCCCTTCTACGAGCAGTACTTC.

The sample holds a few counts of this clonotype. The rearrangement joins TRBV10-3 to TRBJ2-7; D may be TRBD2 (5 bases). Germline V gene sequence: CDR1 ENHRY, CDR2 SYGVKD. The CDR3 has 14 amino acids. V lost 6 bases, J lost 3 bases, and 15 bases lay in between. The CDR3 DNA sequence: TGTGCCATCAGCCGGGATGGGGAACTCTACGAGCAGTACTTC. The encoded protein is CAISRDGELYEQYF.

The table lists this clonotype with a few counts. The chain carries TRBV5-6 and TRBJ2-1, with 11 positions matching TRBD2. Germline loops: CDR1 SGHDT, CDR2 YYEEEE. The CDR3 is made up of 15 amino acids. Unmatched junction bases numbered 11, after V lost 9 bases and J lost 6 bases. The CDR3 region has the DNA TGTGCCAACCCGGGACTAGCGGTCCCCTCCAATGAGCAGTTCTTC. This gives the protein CANPGLAVPSNEQFF.

V and J are TRBV24-1 and TRBJ2-7, with D possibly TRBD2 on 6 matching bases. The better agreement between TRBJ2-1 and the DNA end casts doubt on the J call. The CDR3 is 16 residues long. Germline CDR1 KGHDR, CDR2 SFDVKD. CDR3 sequence reads: CATSDSSAYRYNEQFF. The CDR3 nucleotides read TGTGCCACCAGTGATTCTAGCGCCTATCGGTACAATGAGCAGTTCTTC.

This clonotype appeared a few times. The chain employs TRBV7-9 and TRBJ2-5, with D possibly matching TRBD2 (5 bases). The CDR3 has 14 amino acids. Germline V gene sequence: CDR1 SEHNR, CDR2 FQNEAQ (reference sequence). Trimming took off 1 base at V and 9 bases at J, with 15 bases between the two ends. The DNA for the CDR3 is TGTGCCAGCAGCTTAGTTGATCGGGGATGGGCCCAGTACTTC. Its translation is CASSLVDRGWAQYF.

The chain recombines TRBV4-3 with TRBJ2-7; D remains unclear. Per germline, CDR1 LGHNA and CDR2 YSLEER. Trimming took off 0 bases at V and 5 bases at J, with 11 bases between the two ends. The CDR3 has 14 amino acids. The CDR3 DNA sequence: TGCGCCAGCAGCCAAGATGGCAGGTTCAACGAGCAGTACTTC. Translating it yields CASSQDGRFNEQYF.

The sample holds a few counts of this clonotype. The J gene is TRBJ2-2, the V gene TRBV24-1; 12 positions agree with TRBD2. CDR1 KGHDR and CDR2 SFDVKD come from the germline V gene. The CDR3 length is 17 residues. V lost 3 bases and J lost 0; bases outside the gene matches: 1. CDR3 nucleotides: TGTGCCACCAGTGATAGACTAGCGGGGGCGAACACCGGGGAGCTGTTTTTT. Amino acids: CATSDRLAGANTGELFF.

The table lists this clonotype with a few counts. The chain carries TRBV12-3 or TRBV12-4 and TRBJ1-2, with D tentatively TRBD1 (6 bases). Trimming took 4 bases from V and 4 from J, leaving 16 bases between them. The CDR3 covers 15 residues. In DNA, the CDR3 is TGTGCCAGCAGTTCGAGGGGGACGTATCCCTATGGCTACACCTTC. Translation gives CASSSRGTYPYGYTF.

The chain carries TRBV20-1 and TRBJ2-1, with 7 bases identical to TRBD1. The end of the DNA fits TRBJ2-5 better, so the J call may be wrong. The V gene's germline CDR1 is DFQATT and CDR2 SNEGSKA (reference sequence). CDR3 length equals 15 residues. The CDR3 is CSARDLLTGEETQYF. DNA of the CDR3: TGCAGTGCTAGAGACTTACTCACAGGGGAAGAGACCCAGTACTTC.

This clonotype showed up just a few times. This chain's CDR3 is CASQDITYEQYF. As DNA, the CDR3 is TGCGCCAGTCAGGATATCACCTACGAGCAGTACTTC. The genes are TRBV10-2 and TRBJ2-7; no clear D gene. Looked up from germline, CDR1 is WSHSY and CDR2 is SAAADI. V lost 9 bases to trimming and J lost 2 bases, with 11 bases between them. The CDR3 extends over 12 amino acids.

This chain uses TRBV24-1 with TRBJ1-2; no clear D. Germline V CDR1 and CDR2: KGHDR, SFDVKD. Deletions cut 4 bases from V and 4 bases from J, with 18 bases between. There are 16 residues in the CDR3. CDR3 DNA sequence: TGTGCCACCAGTGACCCTTTAGGACGGCAAGGCTATGGCTACACCTTC. Its translation: CATSDPLGRQGYGYTF.

The chain recombines TRBV12-3 or TRBV12-4 with TRBJ2-3, with D possibly called TRBD1 or TRBD2 (6 bases each). The CDR3 totals 12 residues. V was clipped by 7 bases and J by 5 bases, with 10 bases between them. CDR3 in amino acids: CASMGGGDTQYF. CDR3 nucleotides: TGTGCCAGCATGGGGGGCGGAGATACGCAGTATTTT.

This clonotype was picked up a small number of times. This chain links TRBV6-1 with TRBJ2-4; 7 bases are shared with TRBD1. CDR1 is MNHNS and CDR2 is SASEGT in the germline V gene. Trimming removed 4 bases from V and 9 bases from J; junction bases left unmatched: 3. This CDR3 contains 12 residues. The CDR3 nucleotides are TGTGCCAGCAGTGCGTGGGACAGCATTCAGTACTTC. This encodes CASSAWDSIQYF.

The V gene is TRBV6-1, the J gene TRBJ2-5; 7 nucleotides match TRBD1. The CDR3 covers 14 residues. Losses at the gene ends were 6 bases for V and 5 bases for J; bases not matched to a gene: 9. The germline V gene has CDR1 MNHNS and CDR2 SASEGT. DNA of the CDR3: TGTGCCAGCAGAGAGGTACAGGGGTACGAGACCCAGTACTTC. Its translation is CASREVQGYETQYF.

This rearrangement joins TRBV24-1 to TRBJ2-2, with 7 nucleotides matching TRBD2. CDR1 KGHDR and CDR2 SFDVKD come from the germline V gene. CDR3 size: 15 residues. With 2 bases clipped from V and 2 bases from J, the junction kept 1 base outside the gene matches. CDR3 sequence reads: CATSDWGGNTGELFF. CDR3 sequence (DNA): TGTGCCACCAGTGATTGGGGGGGAAACACCGGGGAGCTGTTTTTT.

This chain joins TRBV29-1 and TRBJ2-5; TRBD2 matches 14 bases. The CDR3 has 12 amino acids. Germline V CDR1 and CDR2: SQVTM, ANQGSEA. The CDR3: CSTSGGEETQYF. CDR3 DNA sequence: TGCTCGACTAGCGGGGGGGAAGAGACCCAGTACTTC. The full variable domain, completed using reference TRBV29-1 and TRBJ2-5, is SAVISQKPSRDICQRGTSLTIQCQVDSQVTMMFWYRQQPGQSLTLIATANQGSEATYESGFVIDKFPISRPNLTFSTLTVSNMSPEDSSIYLCSTSGGEETQYFGPGTRLLVL.

V usage is TRBV12-3 or TRBV12-4 and J usage is TRBJ1-1, with 11 nucleotides matching TRBD1. V shed 6 bases, J shed 0 bases, and the junction held 6 bases outside the gene matches. This CDR3 spans 16 amino acids. For the CDR3, the DNA is TGTGCCAGCAGCCCGGACAGGGGGCTAGTGAACACTGAAGCTTTCTTT. It codes for CASSPDRGLVNTEAFF.

Here the CDR3 DNA reads TGCAGTGCTACAGGGAATGAAAAACTGTTTTTT. This encodes CSATGNEKLFF. This sequence joins TRBV20-1 and TRBJ1-4, with D maybe TRBD1 (5 bases). The CDR3 loop spans 11 amino acids. CDR1 and CDR2 (germline): DFQATT, SNEGSKA (reference sequence). With 4 bases removed from V and 5 bases from J, the gap between germline ends came to 5 bases.

This rearrangement joins TRBV6-2 or TRBV6-3 to TRBJ2-5; possibly TRBD2 for D (5 bases). Germline CDR1 is MNHEY and CDR2 is SVGEGT. CDR3 length: 16 amino acids. Trimming removed 6 bases at V and 2 bases at J, with 19 bases between. The CDR3 sequence: CASSRGGVTRQETQYF. For the CDR3, the DNA is TGTGCCAGCAGCCGGGGTGGGGTGACGAGACAAGAGACCCAGTACTTC.